This TCR beta chain was identified during a study of neurological immune-mediated disorders. The team produced cDNA through 5'RACE using 10-nucleotide random UMIs. TCRdb reprocessed the 5' RACE reads with MiXCR, giving one entry per CDR3 protein. The sample includes approximately 82,000 distinct CDR3 sequences, less than 15% of them seen just once. Germline V lookup: CDR1 SGHAT, CDR2 FQNNGV. The CDR3 runs to 17 residues. Deletions cut 2 bases from V and 0 bases from J, with 13 bases between. This clonotype was counted many times. Time point described: longitudinal time-point 2. Sequencing was carried out using PBMCs. This TCR came from a female donor with HTLV-1-associated myelopathy (HAM/TSP). V and J are TRBV11-2 and TRBJ1-4, with D possibly being TRBD1 (5 bases). The CDR3: CASSLQPWGPTNEKLFF. The DNA for the CDR3 is TGTGCCAGCAGCTTACAACCTTGGGGACCAACTAATGAAAAACTGTTTTTT.